One and the same sample provided the 11 T cell receptor beta chains below, sequenced in a study of identical twins. A single record per CDR3 protein comes from TCRdb applying MiXCR to the 5' RACE reads. This table holds a few hundred thousand distinct CDR3 sequences, roughly 9% found once. This sample was shared with a second study, whose subject was yellow fever vaccine responses in identical twins.

Sequencing input: CD8+ T cells sorted from blood. The origin of the receptors is a young woman in good health.

The table lists this clonotype with many counts. This chain uses TRBV3-1 with TRBJ2-5; D assignment may be TRBD1 or TRBD2 (5 bases each). Germline V gives CDR1 LGHDT, CDR2 YNNKEL (reference sequence). Deletions cut 0 bases from V and 4 bases from J, with 12 bases between. This CDR3 is built from 15 residues. The CDR3 loop is CASSQDPGLGETQYF. The CDR3, as DNA: TGTGCCAGCAGCCAAGATCCGGGGCTTGGAGAGACCCAGTACTTC.

The chain combines TRBV7-9 with TRBJ1-5; D not resolved. The germline V gene has CDR1 SEHNR and CDR2 FQNEAQ (reference sequence). V dropped 5 bases and J dropped 0 bases, with 11 bases sitting between them. CDR3 length: 15 amino acids. CDR3 DNA: TGTGCCAGCAGCCGACCTGGTACTAGCAATCAGCCCCAGCATTTT. Encoded protein: CASSRPGTSNQPQHF.

This rearrangement joins TRBV12-3 or TRBV12-4 to TRBJ1-5; no clear D. This CDR3 is 14 amino acids long. V was pared by 4 bases and J by 2 bases, with 9 bases between. The CDR3 sequence: CASSYTDGNQPQHF. CDR3 nucleotide sequence: TGTGCCAGCAGTTACACGGATGGCAATCAGCCCCAGCATTTT.

The chain employs TRBV2 and TRBJ2-6; possible D gene TRBD2, 5 bases. The CDR3 totals 15 residues. V was shortened by 4 bases and J by 4 bases, with 11 bases between the two germline ends. Germline values: CDR1 SNHLY, CDR2 FYNNEI. In DNA, the CDR3 is TGTGCCAGCAGTGGAGGGCAGGCGGGGGCCAACGTCCTGACTTTC. This gives the protein CASSGGQAGANVLTF.

The table lists this clonotype with a few counts. This rearrangement joins TRBV2 to TRBJ2-7; D not resolved. The CDR3 length is 14 residues. V dropped 4 bases and J dropped 0 bases, with 10 bases sitting between them. Looked up from germline, CDR1 is SNHLY and CDR2 is FYNNEI. The CDR3: CASSAGRHSYEQYF. CDR3 sequence (DNA): TGTGCCAGCAGTGCTGGCAGGCACTCCTACGAGCAGTACTTC.

This clonotype was observed at least ten times. The chain is built from TRBV27 and TRBJ2-3, with D perhaps TRBD1 or TRBD2 (6 bases each). Germline lookup yields CDR1 MNHEY and CDR2 SMNVEV (reference sequence). The CDR3 has 15 amino acids. Trimming removed 5 bases from V and 3 bases from J, with 15 bases in between. The CDR3 spells CASSPGGARTDTQYF. DNA of the CDR3: TGTGCCAGCAGTCCCGGGGGCGCGAGGACAGATACGCAGTATTTT.

V gene TRBV6-5 combines with J gene TRBJ1-5, with D hard to call. There are 13 residues in the CDR3. Trimming cost V 2 bases and J 3 bases, with 5 bases left between them. Germline CDR1 and CDR2: MNHEY and SVGAGI. The CDR3 sequence: CASSYKANQPQHF. The DNA of the CDR3 is TGTGCCAGCAGTTACAAAGCCAATCAGCCCCAGCATTTT.

V usage is TRBV2 and J usage is TRBJ2-5; D is unclear. Between the trimmed V and J ends, which lost 7 bases and 6 bases, there was a span of 15 bases. The germline gives CDR1 SNHLY, CDR2 FYNNEI. The CDR3 consists of 13 residues. The DNA for the CDR3 is TGTGCCAGCATTTACTGGGCGGCCCAGACCCAGTACTTC. Protein product: CASIYWAAQTQYF.

J is TRBJ2-7 and V is TRBV30, with 8 bases lining up with TRBD1. The CDR3 spans 13 residues. Losses at the gene ends were 1 base for V and 3 bases for J; bases not matched to a gene: 2. Looked up from germline, CDR1 is GTSNPN and CDR2 is SVGIG (reference sequence). CDR3 region: CAWSADRDYEQYF. DNA for the CDR3: TGTGCCTGGAGTGCGGACAGGGACTACGAGCAGTACTTC.

In this sample, this clonotype turned up many times. This chain uses TRBV10-2 with TRBJ2-3; 13 bases map to TRBD2. Germline CDR1 is WSHSY and CDR2 is SAAADI. CDR3 length: 16 residues. V shed 2 bases, J shed 3 bases, and the junction held 2 bases outside the gene matches. In DNA form, the CDR3 reads TGCGCCAGCAGTGAGGGACTAGCGGGAGCGACAGATACGCAGTATTTT. This encodes CASSEGLAGATDTQYF.

The rearrangement links TRBV5-8 to TRBJ1-2; tentative D call: TRBD1 (6 bases). V lost 5 bases, J lost 6 bases, and 17 bases lay in between. This CDR3 is 14 amino acids long. Germline V gene lookup returns CDR1 SGHTS and CDR2 YDEGEE. The CDR3 region is CASSTVGQTDGYTF. Written as DNA, the CDR3 is TGTGCCAGCAGTACCGTAGGACAGACCGATGGCTACACCTTC.